This TCR beta chain originates from a study of blood T cell repertoires in COVID-19. The protocol was immunoSEQ multiplex PCR, while the TCRdb copy is restricted to in-frame clones and leaves out a portion. The table lists a few hundred thousand clones, about nine tenths of them singletons. The germline gives CDR1 MDHEN, CDR2 SYDVKM. The CDR3 sequence is 13 residues long. After removal of 10 bases from V and 8 bases from J, the junction contained 13 bases not matched to a gene. V gene TRBV28 combines with J gene TRBJ1-2, with 7 bases lining up with TRBD1. The sequence was collected from a woman aged 40 to 50 who had recovered from COVID-19. The material sequenced was PBMCs or T cells enriched from blood (not recorded which). This CDR3 is CAIRQGPARGYTF. The CDR3 nucleotides read TGTGCCATCCGACAGGGTCCGGCCAGAGGCTACACCTTC.